Given below is one T cell receptor (beta chain) in context. Repertoires were generated with immunoSEQ multiplex PCR, while TCRdb's copy carries only in-frame clones and drops some. Of about 36,000 clones listed, 93% are singletons. The entry originates in a study of T cell changes during pregnancy in multiple sclerosis. The length of the CDR3 is 10 residues. Germline V CDR1 and CDR2: MNHEY, SMNVEV (reference sequence). V was shortened by 10 bases and J by 6 bases, with 10 bases between the two germline ends. The TCR originated in a female donor with multiple sclerosis, enrolled in a pregnancy study. The sequencing here drew on CD4+ T cells from peripheral blood mononuclear cells, taken in the first trimester of pregnancy. The chain links TRBV27 to TRBJ2-7; no firm D call. DNA of the CDR3: TGTGCCACCCGCGGTTGCGAGCAGTACTTC. Protein: CATRGCEQYF.